These T cell receptor beta chains were read from a single sample in a study of T-cell memory formation after mild COVID-19. MiXCR, run by TCRdb on the 5' RACE reads, gives a single entry per CDR3 protein. Of almost 550,000 distinct CDR3 sequences in the sample, around 21% were seen once. Material: PBMCs or a T cell subset sorted from them (not recorded which). The receptors were gathered from an adult woman who had mild COVID-19 (a few samples of this study predate the infection). Cell type and time point are not known. Each CDR3 is given with its conserved first and last residue. The D gene is left open where the match is weak. Rows give clone size only sometimes, using once, few, many, or a class for an expanded clone.

TRBV21-1	-	TRBJ2-7	-	TGTGCCAGCAGCAAGGGAACGGGGGGCCTCTCCTACGAGCAGTACTTC	CASSKGTGGLSYEQYF
TRBV7-2	-	TRBJ2-1	few	TGTGCCAGCAGCTCCGTAGGGGCTTCCTACAATGAGCAGTTCTTC	CASSSVGASYNEQFF
TRBV6-5	TRBD2	TRBJ2-1	-	TGTGCCAGCAGTAACCTAGGGACTAGCGTACTAAGCTCCTACAATGAGCAGTTCTTC	CASSNLGTSVLSSYNEQFF
TRBV29-1	-	TRBJ2-7	few	TGCAGCGTGCCCGAGTCGAAGGGCTCAGACGAGCAGTACTTC	CSVPESKGSDEQYF
TRBV4-2	TRBD1	TRBJ2-7	-	TGTGCCAGCAGCCCCAGCAAAGGACAGGGGGCGGAGGAGCAGTACTTC	CASSPSKGQGAEEQYF
TRBV11-1	TRBD1	TRBJ2-7	few	TGTGCCAGCAGCCGGGACAGCAACTACGAGCAGTACTTC	CASSRDSNYEQYF
TRBV7-7	TRBD2	TRBJ2-1	few	TGTGCTAGCAGCCCGGGACTAGCGGGAGGGTCTCATGAGCAGTTCTTC	CASSPGLAGGSHEQFF
TRBV12-3/TRBV12-4	-	TRBJ2-7	few	TGTGCCAGCAGACGGACGGCGACCTACGAGCAGTACTTC	CASRRTATYEQYF
TRBV29-1	-	TRBJ1-3	-	TGCAGCGCAGGGGCTTATGCCGGAAACACCATATATTTT	CSAGAYAGNTIYF
TRBV30	-	TRBJ1-3	-	TGTGCCTGGAGTGTAGATTTCATCTCTGGAAACACCATATATTTT	CAWSVDFISGNTIYF
TRBV7-9	-	TRBJ2-1	few	TGTGCCAGCAGCTTCGGGGCCTTAGTCCCGGGAAATGAGCAGTTCTTC	CASSFGALVPGNEQFF
TRBV15	-	TRBJ1-3	few	TGTGCCACCAGCAGAGATTTTTCTGGAAACACCATATATTTT	CATSRDFSGNTIYF
TRBV12-3/TRBV12-4	-	TRBJ1-1	few	TGTGCCAGCAGCTACCTAGGGCAAGGCAGGGAATTAGTATTT	CASSYLGQGRELVF
TRBV18	-	TRBJ1-1	few	TGTGCCAGCTCCCGCGAGGCCCGGAACACTGAAGCTTTCTTT	CASSREARNTEAFF
TRBV5-1	-	TRBJ2-7	-	TGCGCCAGCAGCTTGGTTCCAGGGAGTTCTTACGAGCAGTACTTC	CASSLVPGSSYEQYF
TRBV18	-	TRBJ1-1	few	TGTGCCAGCTCACCACCGTCGCAAAACACTGAAGCTTTCTTT	CASSPPSQNTEAFF
TRBV5-1	-	TRBJ2-3	many	TGTGCCAGCAGCTTAAAGGATACGCAGTATTTT	CASSLKDTQYF